The 20 T cell receptor beta chains reported below all come from one sample, sequenced in a study of patients and donors after allogeneic stem cell transplantation. Using its own MiXCR run on the RT-PCR reads, TCRdb lists one record per CDR3 protein. The sample lists about 960,000 distinct CDR3 sequences; approximately 18% were seen once. Sequenced input: blood, either unsorted or a sorted T cell fraction (not recorded which). The origin of the receptors is a human donor who was either an allogeneic HSCT recipient or a stem cell or donor lymphocyte infusion donor (not recorded which). It is not recorded whose cells these are; they may come from a transplant donor.

This clonotype has a count of ten or more. V and J are TRBV12-3 or TRBV12-4 and TRBJ2-3, with D tentatively TRBD1 or TRBD2 (5 bases each). Trimming stripped 1 base from V and 2 bases from J, with 10 bases between. The CDR3 is made up of 15 amino acids. This CDR3 is CASSLGGTPTDTQYF. CDR3 nucleotides: TGTGCCAGCAGTTTAGGTGGGACCCCCACAGATACGCAGTATTTT.

J is TRBJ2-3 and V is TRBV19; no clear D. V was trimmed by 4 bases and J by 3 bases, leaving 11 bases between them. The germline V gene has CDR1 LNHDA and CDR2 SQIVND (reference sequence). The CDR3 covers 14 residues. The CDR3 here is CASSSPLGTDTQYF. The CDR3 DNA is TGTGCCAGTAGTAGTCCATTGGGAACAGATACGCAGTATTTT.

The genes are TRBV20-1 and TRBJ2-7; 13 bases match TRBD2. Per the germline V gene, CDR1 is DFQATT and CDR2 is SNEGSKA (reference sequence). The CDR3 totals 15 residues. V was clipped by 4 bases and J by 7 bases; unmatched bases: 10. CDR3 bases: TGCAGTGCTATAAGGACTAGCGGGAGCGTATGGGAGCAGTACTTC. Translation gives CSAIRTSGSVWEQYF.

The chain employs TRBV5-1 and TRBJ2-3; tentative D call: TRBD2 (5 bases). V gave up 4 bases and J gave up 6 bases, with 18 bases separating them. The CDR3 consists of 15 residues. From germline, CDR1 is SGHRS and CDR2 YFSETQ. The CDR3 region has the DNA TGCGCCAGCAGCCTACGACCGGAGGTGGGGGATACGCAGTATTTT. This sequence encodes CASSLRPEVGDTQYF.

This clonotype was counted a few times. V and J are TRBV2 and TRBJ2-7; 9 positions match TRBD2. Germline values: CDR1 SNHLY, CDR2 FYNNEI. The trim removed 6 bases at V and 3 bases at J, leaving 6 bases unmatched. The CDR3 is 14 residues long. The CDR3 spells CASRILAGRYEQYF. In nucleotides, the CDR3 is TGTGCCAGCAGGATTCTAGCGGGACGCTACGAGCAGTACTTC.

This rearrangement joins TRBV10-3 to TRBJ2-2; 8 bases align to TRBD1. The V gene's germline CDR1 is ENHRY and CDR2 SYGVKD. The trim removed 10 bases at V and 1 base at J, leaving 14 bases unmatched. CDR3 length: 17 amino acids. DNA for the CDR3: TGTGCCACCGGAGGGAGACAGGGGAAGGAGAACACCGGGGAGCTGTTTTTT. Translation gives CATGGRQGKENTGELFF.

The chain recombines TRBV7-2 with TRBJ2-1; no firm D call. Trimming removed 5 bases at V and 3 bases at J, with 17 bases between. CDR1 and CDR2 (germline): SGHTA, FQGNSA. CDR3 length equals 16 residues. CDR3 in DNA: TGTGCCAGCAGCAACGAGGACCGTCGTCACTACAATGAGCAGTTCTTC. It is translated as CASSNEDRRHYNEQFF. Using reference TRBV7-2 and TRBJ2-1 for the parts outside the CDR3, the full variable domain is GAGVSQSPSNKVTEKGKDVELRCDPISGHTALYWYRQSLGQGLEFLIYFQGNSAPDKSGLPSDRFSAERTGGSVSTLTIQRTQQEDSAVYLCASSNEDRRHYNEQFFGPGTRLTVL.

This chain links TRBV20-1 with TRBJ1-1; D remains ambiguous. The germline V and J ends were trimmed by 0 bases and 11 bases, with 19 bases remaining between them. From germline, CDR1 is DFQATT and CDR2 SNEGSKA (reference sequence). This CDR3 is 14 amino acids long. The DNA for the CDR3 is TGCAGTGCTAGAGACCCGGGCAGCACGAGGAGGGCTTTCTTT. Encoded protein: CSARDPGSTRRAFF.

The chain employs TRBV12-3 or TRBV12-4 and TRBJ2-3, with 7 positions matching TRBD1. CDR3 size: 15 residues. V gave up 5 bases and J gave up 0 bases; unmatched junction bases: 5. The CDR3 DNA is TGTGCCAGCAGTCCAAGCAGGGGGAGCACAGATACGCAGTATTTT. Translating it yields CASSPSRGSTDTQYF.

This clonotype was counted at least ten times. This CDR3 reads CASSLPPVAGELFF. In nucleotides, the CDR3 is TGTGCCAGCAGTCTCCCCCCGGTGGCCGGGGAGCTGTTTTTT. This sequence joins TRBV12-3 or TRBV12-4 and TRBJ2-2; D call uncertain. The V end lost 5 bases, the J end lost 6 bases, and 13 bases lay between the germline ends. This CDR3 is 14 amino acids long.

The chain couples TRBV3-1 to TRBJ2-2; perhaps D is TRBD1 or TRBD2 (6 bases each). The ends were cut back, 4 bases at V and 1 base at J, with 13 bases in the middle. The CDR3 has 16 amino acids. CDR1 is LGHDT, CDR2 YNNKEL, per germline (reference sequence). Written as DNA, the CDR3 is TGTGCCAGCAGCCCCAGAGGGGGGAAGAACACCGGGGAGCTGTTTTTT. This gives the protein CASSPRGGKNTGELFF.

The rearrangement joins TRBV7-9 to TRBJ2-1; weak D call: TRBD2 (5 bases). This CDR3 is built from 14 residues. V was clipped by 5 bases and J by 4 bases, with 12 bases between them. The germline V gene has CDR1 SEHNR and CDR2 FQNEAQ (reference sequence). The CDR3 loop is CASSPRLAYNEQFF. In nucleotides, the CDR3 is TGTGCCAGCAGCCCCCGGTTAGCGTACAATGAGCAGTTCTTC. Based on the CDR3 plus reference TRBV7-9 and TRBJ2-1, the full variable domain is DTGVSQNPRHKITKRGQNVTFRCDPISEHNRLYWYRQTLGQGPEFLTYFQNEAQLEKSRLLSDRFSAERPKGSFSTLEIQRTEQGDSAMYLCASSPRLAYNEQFFGPGTRLTVL.

J is TRBJ2-1 and V is TRBV7-3; TRBD2 aligns across 8 bases. Germline V gene data show CDR1 as SGHTA and CDR2 as FQGTGA. The CDR3 has 16 amino acids. V was clipped by 6 bases and J by 0 bases; unmatched bases: 7. CDR3 bases: TGTGCCAGCAGGCGGGGCGGGGGGAGCTCCTACAATGAGCAGTTCTTC. Its translation: CASRRGGGSSYNEQFF.

The rearrangement joins TRBV5-4 to TRBJ2-1; TRBD2 matches 10 bases. Germline assignment: CDR1 SGHNT and CDR2 YYREEE (reference sequence). The J segment lost 0 bases and the V segment lost 0 bases, leaving 6 bases of the junction unmatched. The CDR3 consists of 18 residues. The CDR3 nucleotides read TGTGCCAGCAGCTTGGGTCTAGCGGGAGTCGGCTCCTACAATGAGCAGTTCTTC. It is translated as CASSLGLAGVGSYNEQFF.

This clonotype has a count of ten or more. The V and J genes are TRBV12-3 or TRBV12-4 and TRBJ2-3; TRBD2 is a possible D gene (5 bases). Deletions cut 4 bases from V and 0 bases from J, with 8 bases between. This CDR3 has 14 amino acids. In DNA, the CDR3 is TGTGCCAGCAGTTCGGACTTTAGCACAGATACGCAGTATTTT. Its protein is CASSSDFSTDTQYF.

The chain links TRBV3-1 to TRBJ1-1, with D tentatively TRBD1 (6 bases). Germline CDR1 and CDR2: LGHDT and YNNKEL (reference sequence). The CDR3 sequence is 13 residues long. Deletions cut 6 bases from V and 3 bases from J, with 11 bases between. CDR3: CASSPGEDTEAFF. The CDR3 DNA follows: TGTGCCAGCAGTCCAGGGGAAGACACTGAAGCTTTCTTT.

The chain carries TRBV5-1 and TRBJ2-1; possibly TRBD2 for D (6 bases). With 4 bases removed from V and 4 bases from J, the gap between germline ends came to 15 bases. The germline CDR1 and CDR2 sequences are SGHRS and YFSETQ. The CDR3 runs 15 residues. CDR3 DNA: TGCGCCAGCAGCCCGAGGGCTAGCGTTTACAATGAGCAGTTCTTC. Protein: CASSPRASVYNEQFF.

The CDR3 DNA follows: TGTGCCATCAGTGTTAGGCAGCTGAACTATGGCTACACCTTC. The encoded protein is CAISVRQLNYGYTF. V gene TRBV10-3 combines with J gene TRBJ1-2; no firm D call. This CDR3 spans 14 amino acids. Germline V gene sequence: CDR1 ENHRY, CDR2 SYGVKD. Trimming pared 4 bases from V and 2 bases from J, leaving 11 bases between.

The gene calls are TRBV14 and TRBJ1-1, with D uncertain. V was cut by 2 bases and J by 0 bases, with 13 bases left in between. This CDR3 has 16 residues. Germline assignment: CDR1 SGHDN and CDR2 FVKESK. For the CDR3, the DNA is TGTGCCAGCAGCCAAAGATCGGTCAGAATGAACACTGAAGCTTTCTTT. Its protein is CASSQRSVRMNTEAFF.

This chain uses TRBV10-3 with TRBJ2-2; 9 nucleotides align to TRBD2. Germline-derived CDR1 and CDR2 are ENHRY and SYGVKD. This CDR3 contains 16 residues. After removal of 0 bases from V and 5 bases from J, the junction contained 4 bases not matched to a gene. The CDR3 DNA reads TGTGCCATCAGTGAGTCGAGTAGCGGGGGTACCGGGGAGCTGTTTTTT. Its translation is CAISESSSGGTGELFF.